This TCR beta chain came from a study of post-analysis software for immune sequencing data. Points from the study as a whole: TRBV segments more frequent in patients than in controls numbered several and included TRBV5-6, TRBV5-1 and TRBV20-1. Compared with controls, patients showed significantly lower normalized Chao1 diversity.

Unique molecular identifiers were carried by the TCR beta cDNA libraries. Around 500,000 cDNA molecules came from approximately 1 to 10 million T cells. A single record per CDR3 protein comes from TCRdb applying MiXCR to the PCR reads. The sample shows about 460,000 distinct CDR3 sequences, under 55% of them seen only once. As for this clonotype: Its antigen is unknown.

V lost 6 bases to trimming and J lost 5 bases; unmatched junction nucleotides: 10. The length of the CDR3 is 14 residues. The sequenced sample consisted of blood. The chain employs TRBV12-3 or TRBV12-4 and TRBJ2-7, with 7 bases that match TRBD2. The origin of this receptor is a girl aged 5-17 years with multiple sclerosis. CDR3 amino acids: CASRLQAGAHEQYF. In DNA, the CDR3 is TGTGCCAGCAGGTTGCAGGCGGGAGCCCACGAGCAGTACTTC.